This TCR beta chain was obtained from a study of blood T cell repertoires in COVID-19. Study context: T cells, B-cell-depleted T cells, or PBMCs provided the cDNA or gDNA that served as material.

The CDR3 has 14 residues. CDR1 and CDR2 from the germline V gene are SGHRS and YFSETQ. Trimming removed 2 bases from V and 1 base from J, with 10 bases in between. Per the original data handling: Amplified reference gene primers provided the basis for estimating nucleated cell counts. TCRdb's copy holds only in-frame clones and misses some; the assay was immunoSEQ multiplex PCR. V, J and clone size derive from that table, while D and trimming were established from the DNA sequence. The sample comprises a few hundred thousand clones, about 85% of which are singletons, and over 9.5% rests with the top ten.

This chain uses TRBV5-1 with TRBJ2-7, with D unresolved. Sequencing input: peripheral blood. The TCR originated in a woman between 18 and 29 years old who had recovered from COVID-19. The DNA for the CDR3 is TGCGCCAGCAGCTTTACTGCGATATCCTACGAGCAGTACTTC. It codes for CASSFTAISYEQYF.